This TCR beta chain was found in a study of blood T cell repertoires in COVID-19. For the study at large: Material from acute and convalescent COVID-19 was sourced from the United States, Italy and Spain. From T cells, B-cell-depleted T cells, or PBMCs came the material, which was cDNA or gDNA.

CDR3 length: 15 residues. In germline, CDR1 is MNHEY, CDR2 SMNVEV (reference sequence). The trim removed 1 base at V and 6 bases at J, leaving 5 bases unmatched. Authors' analysis steps: Using reference gene primer amplification, nucleated cell counts were estimated. Sequenced by immunoSEQ multiplex PCR; TCRdb stores in-frame clones only, minus some. From that table come the V and J calls and clone size; the DNA was used to work out D and trimming. The table records 250,000 to 300,000 clones, over 75% of them present only once. The V call is TRBV27, the J call TRBJ2-2, with TRBD2 matching 7 bases. Sequencing was performed on peripheral blood. The sequence was collected from an older woman with acute or convalescent COVID-19. Here the CDR3 DNA reads TGTGCCAGCAGTTTATACGCGGGAGCGTCCGGGGAGCTGTTTTTT. This translates into CASSLYAGASGELFF.